These 16 T cell receptor beta chains originate from one sample sequenced in a study of blood T cell repertoires in COVID-19. Some clones are missing from TCRdb's copy, which holds only in-frame ones; the method was immunoSEQ multiplex PCR. This sample has some 240,000 clones, with about 90% found just once. Material: peripheral blood. These receptors all come from an older woman with COVID-19, enrolled during active disease.

The chain is built from TRBV6-1 and TRBJ1-2, with D perhaps matching TRBD1 (6 bases). The CDR3 spans 18 residues. Trimming took off 1 base at V and 4 bases at J, with 22 bases between the two ends. The germline CDR1 and CDR2 sequences are MNHNS and SASEGT. The DNA of the CDR3 is TGTGCCAGCAGTGAAGGGGGGAGCGGGGGGCGCGAGGGCTATGGCTACACCTTC. This encodes CASSEGGSGGREGYGYTF.

The chain couples TRBV7-2 to TRBJ1-3; D is perhaps TRBD1 (6 bases). The germline V and J ends were trimmed by 0 bases and 2 bases, with 11 bases remaining between them. CDR3 size: 16 residues. CDR1 and CDR2 from the germline V gene are SGHTA and FQGNSA. The chain's CDR3 is CASSLAHRAAGNTIYF. Here the CDR3 DNA reads TGTGCCAGCAGCTTAGCCCACAGGGCCGCTGGAAACACCATATATTTT.

This clone was counted at least ten times. The chain is built from TRBV3-1 (or the pseudogene TRBV3-2) and TRBJ2-1, with 8 bases lining up with TRBD2. This CDR3 has 11 amino acids. The V gene end was trimmed by 6 bases and the J gene end by 10 bases; junction bases not matched to a gene: 2. Germline V gene lookup returns CDR1 LGHDT and CDR2 YNNKEL (reference sequence). CDR3 in DNA: TGTGCCAGCAGGGCTAGCGGGGAGCAGTTCTTC. Protein: CASRASGEQFF.

The rearrangement joins TRBV7-9 to TRBJ1-1; D is uncertain. Germline CDR1 and CDR2: SEHNR and FQNEAQ (reference sequence). Trimming removed 7 bases from V and 2 bases from J, with 14 bases in between. This CDR3 has 14 amino acids. The CDR3 protein is CASTLHGPNTEAFF. The CDR3 region has the DNA TGTGCCAGCACCCTCCATGGCCCCAACACTGAAGCTTTCTTT.

The chain links TRBV4-1 to TRBJ1-5; maybe TRBD1 (5 bases). The CDR3 contains 16 residues. The ends were cut back, 1 base at V and 0 bases at J, with 10 bases in the middle. The germline CDR1 and CDR2 sequences are MGHRA and YSYEKL. The CDR3 sequence: CASSQVGAGSNQPQHF. Written as DNA, the CDR3 is TGCGCCAGCAGCCAAGTTGGGGCAGGTAGCAATCAGCCCCAGCATTTT.

The chain carries TRBV2 and TRBJ1-2; unclear D gene. The germline V gene encodes CDR1 SNHLY and CDR2 FYNNEI. CDR3 length: 14 amino acids. V lost 6 bases and J 7 bases, leaving 18 bases between the germline ends. The CDR3 DNA sequence: TGTGCCAGCAGCAAGACTGAGAGAATTAGTGGCTACACCTTC. This codes for CASSKTERISGYTF.

CDR3 sequence: CATSRALLEGEKLFF. CDR3 DNA: TGTGCCACCAGCAGAGCCCTCTTGGAGGGAGAAAAACTGTTTTTT. The rearrangement joins TRBV15 to TRBJ1-4, with D uncertain. V was trimmed by 1 base and J by 8 bases, leaving 14 bases between them. CDR1 and CDR2 from the germline V gene are LNHNV and YYDKDF (reference sequence). The CDR3 sequence is 15 residues long.

This chain joins TRBV9 and TRBJ1-5; D gene unclear. Germline V lookup: CDR1 SGDLS, CDR2 YYNGEE. The CDR3 runs to 14 residues. V was shortened by 0 bases and J by 2 bases, with 6 bases between the two germline ends. This CDR3 reads CASSVGGGNQPQHF. The CDR3 coding sequence is TGTGCCAGCAGCGTAGGGGGAGGCAATCAGCCCCAGCATTTT. Full variable domain (missing parts from reference TRBV9 and TRBJ1-5): DSGVTQTPKHLITATGQRVTLRCSPRSGDLSVYWYQQSLDQGLQFLIQYYNGEERAKGNILERFSAQQFPDLHSELNLSSLELGDSALYFCASSVGGGNQPQHFGDGTRLSIL.

This clone was picked up one time. This rearrangement joins TRBV19 to TRBJ1-5; D not resolved. V lost 7 bases, J lost 0 bases, and 13 bases lay in between. Germline CDR1 is LNHDA and CDR2 is SQIVND (reference sequence). The CDR3 has 15 amino acids. CDR3 nucleotide sequence: TGTGCCAGTACCCCTTACCCGGGTAGCAATCAGCCCCAGCATTTT. It specifies CASTPYPGSNQPQHF.

CDR3 protein: CASSYRAGSGNTIYF. CDR3 nucleotides: TGTGCCAGCAGCTACAGGGCAGGGTCTGGAAACACCATATATTTT. The V and J genes are TRBV11-2 and TRBJ1-3; a weak D match, TRBD1 (6 bases). The V and J ends lost 4 bases and 1 base respectively, with 11 bases between them. The CDR3 runs to 15 residues. In germline, CDR1 is SGHAT, CDR2 FQNNGV. The whole variable domain, filled in from reference TRBV11-2 and TRBJ1-3, reads EAGVAQSPRYKIIEKRQSVAFWCNPISGHATLYWYQQILGQGPKLLIQFQNNGVVDDSQLPKDRFSAERLKGVDSTLKIQPAKLEDSAVYLCASSYRAGSGNTIYFGEGSWLTVV.

The CDR3 DNA reads TGTGCCAGCAGTTACTCGACAGGGTCAAAATCACCCCTCCACTTT. As protein: CASSYSTGSKSPLHF. V and J are TRBV6-2 or TRBV6-3 and TRBJ1-6; the match to TRBD1 covers 7 bases. CDR1 is MNHEY, CDR2 SVGEGT, per germline. V lost 0 bases to trimming and J lost 10 bases; unmatched junction nucleotides: 6. The CDR3 covers 15 residues.

CDR3 in DNA: TGTGCCAGCGCGAGGGACAGGGACTACGAGCAGTACTTC. Residues: CASARDRDYEQYF. The chain carries TRBV6-5 and TRBJ2-7; the match to TRBD1 covers 9 bases. There are 13 residues in the CDR3. Germline loops: CDR1 MNHEY, CDR2 SVGAGI. With V trimmed by 8 bases and J by 3 bases, 5 bases remained unmatched.

The rearrangement joins TRBV4-2 to TRBJ2-2; TRBD2 matches 9 bases. Losses at the gene ends were 0 bases for V and 3 bases for J; bases not matched to a gene: 11. This CDR3 is built from 19 residues. The germline CDR1 and CDR2 sequences are LGHNA and YNFKEQ. For the CDR3, the DNA is TGTGCCAGCAGCCAAGATCTGGATAGCGGGGGAATCTACACCGGGGAGCTGTTTTTT. Translated: CASSQDLDSGGIYTGELFF.

The CDR3 reads CASRSSGANVLTF. The CDR3 DNA reads as TGTGCCAGCCGGAGTTCTGGGGCCAACGTCCTGACTTTC. V gene TRBV6-5 combines with J gene TRBJ2-6; unclear D gene. CDR1 is MNHEY and CDR2 is SVGAGI in the germline V gene. The V and J ends lost 8 bases and 1 base respectively, with 6 bases between them. This CDR3 contains 13 residues.

The genes are TRBV5-6 and TRBJ2-7, with 8 positions matching TRBD1. After removal of 4 bases from V and 6 bases from J, the junction contained 9 bases not matched to a gene. The CDR3 sequence is 14 residues long. Per the germline V gene, CDR1 is SGHDT and CDR2 is YYEEEE. CDR3 nucleotides: TGTGCCAGCAGCCCACAGACAGGGGTGGGCGAGCAGTACTTC. This gives the protein CASSPQTGVGEQYF.

This clone showed up just once. The genes are TRBV9 and TRBJ2-1; no reliable D call. V lost 0 bases to trimming and J lost 9 bases, with 10 bases between them. Germline V lookup: CDR1 SGDLS, CDR2 YYNGEE. This CDR3 comprises 13 residues. CDR3 residues: CASSVDFNGEQFF. The DNA of the CDR3 is TGTGCCAGCAGCGTAGACTTTAACGGTGAGCAGTTCTTC.